The 16 T cell receptor beta chains presented below share a single source sample, sequenced in a study of shared clonotypes between healthy human individuals. Using immunoSEQ multiplex PCR, the repertoire was profiled, and TCRdb retains in-frame clones only, with some absent. Of over 850,000 clones listed, about 80% were seen once; the top ten hold roughly 0.61%. The specimen sequenced was memory CD4+ T cells from PBMCs. Subset reported: CD45RA-negative fraction. These receptors all come from a man aged 18 to 30 in good health. Some clones in this sample may be carry-over from other donors' samples.

V usage is TRBV9 and J usage is TRBJ2-5; 7 bases map to TRBD2. This CDR3 contains 15 residues. Unmatched junction bases numbered 2, after V lost 0 bases and J lost 0 bases. Germline V gives CDR1 SGDLS, CDR2 YYNGEE. The CDR3 region has the DNA TGTGCCAGCAGCGTAGGGGCGGGAGACCAAGAGACCCAGTACTTC. This gives the protein CASSVGAGDQETQYF.

Comments on this clone: A read error may account for a junction end that differs from germline. The J gene is TRBJ1-2, the V gene TRBV19; D might be TRBD1 (6 bases). CDR1 and CDR2 from the germline V gene are LNHDA and SQIVND (reference sequence). CDR3 length: 11 amino acids. The CDR3 coding sequence is TGTGCCAGTAGTACCCCGGGACAACCAATCTTC. Translation: CASSTPGQPIF.

J is TRBJ1-2 and V is TRBV7-2; 7 bases fit TRBD1. J gave up 3 bases and V 5 bases, and 12 bases lay outside the gene matches. Germline V gene sequence: CDR1 SGHTA, CDR2 FQGNSA. The CDR3 consists of 16 residues. The CDR3 DNA reads as TGTGCCAGCAGCCAGGGGGGGGCGATGTTGGACTATGGCTACACCTTC. Translating gives CASSQGGAMLDYGYTF.

Here the CDR3 DNA reads TGTGCCTCTTTGGCCGGGACTACCTACGAGCAGTACTTC. Amino acids: CASLAGTTYEQYF. The chain recombines TRBV2 with TRBJ2-7; 7 bases fit TRBD2. Trimming took 11 bases from V and 2 from J; bases not matched to a gene: 9. CDR1 is SNHLY and CDR2 is FYNNEI in the germline V gene. There are 13 residues in the CDR3.

The gene calls are TRBV6-5 and TRBJ2-1; 8 bases fit TRBD1. Germline values: CDR1 MNHEY, CDR2 SVGAGI. The J segment lost 5 bases and the V segment lost 4 bases, leaving 7 bases of the junction unmatched. The CDR3 is 15 residues long. In DNA form, the CDR3 reads TGTGCCAGCAGTTTCACAGGGGGGTTTCACAATGAGCAGTTCTTC. Translation gives CASSFTGGFHNEQFF.

The J gene is TRBJ2-3, the V gene TRBV5-5; 7 bases match TRBD2. Germline CDR1 and CDR2: SGHKS and YYEKEE (reference sequence). This CDR3 is 16 amino acids long. Trimming removed 3 bases from V and 6 bases from J; junction bases left unmatched: 13. In nucleotides, the CDR3 is TGTGCCAGCAGCTCGGGGTCTAGCGGAGAATGGGATACGCAGTATTTT. It encodes CASSSGSSGEWDTQYF.

The V call is TRBV18, the J call TRBJ1-5; 7 bases fit TRBD1. The CDR3 is 14 residues long. Germline-derived CDR1 and CDR2 are KGHSH and LQKENI. V was pared by 2 bases and J by 7 bases, with 5 bases of the junction left unmatched. As DNA, the CDR3 is TGTGCCAGCTCACCAGACAGGGAGCGACAGCCCCAGCATTTT. This translates into CASSPDRERQPQHF.

The V call is TRBV15, the J call TRBJ1-2; the match to TRBD1 covers 7 bases. The CDR3 covers 15 residues. Germline V CDR1 and CDR2: LNHNV, YYDKDF (reference sequence). The ends lost 1 base at V and 0 bases at J; junction bases unmatched: 2. DNA of the CDR3: TGTGCCACCAGCAGAGCCGACAGGGCTAACTATGGCTACACCTTC. It yields the protein CATSRADRANYGYTF.

This clone was seen more than once but under ten times. The J gene is TRBJ1-2, the V gene TRBV5-4; D might be TRBD1 (5 bases). Germline V gene lookup returns CDR1 SGHNT and CDR2 YYREEE (reference sequence). This CDR3 has 16 residues. V lost 0 bases and J lost 6, with 18 bases in between. The CDR3 region is CASSLAVPRGHDGYTF. CDR3 nucleotide sequence: TGTGCCAGCAGCTTGGCCGTTCCAAGGGGCCACGATGGCTACACCTTC.

The rearrangement links TRBV5-1 to TRBJ2-7; D is perhaps TRBD1 (5 bases). V shed 2 bases and J shed 0 bases, with 12 bases lying between them. From germline, CDR1 is SGHRS and CDR2 YFSETQ. The CDR3 is made up of 15 amino acids. The CDR3 DNA is TGCGCCAGCAGCTTTTCCGGACAAAACTCCTACGAGCAGTACTTC. Translating it yields CASSFSGQNSYEQYF.

The chain has TRBV10-3 and TRBJ2-1; no clear D. Germline V CDR1 and CDR2: ENHRY, SYGVKD. The CDR3 spans 17 residues. V dropped 4 bases and J dropped 4 bases, with 20 bases sitting between them. The CDR3 sequence is CAISVFSRLSEYNEQFF. In nucleotides, the CDR3 is TGTGCCATCAGTGTATTCTCCCGCCTATCAGAGTACAATGAGCAGTTCTTC.

CDR3 protein: CASSVGVADGYTF. In nucleotides, the CDR3 is TGTGCCAGCAGCGTAGGGGTCGCGGATGGCTACACCTTC. The chain combines TRBV9 with TRBJ1-2; D remains unclear. Germline V gene lookup returns CDR1 SGDLS and CDR2 YYNGEE. Trimming took off 0 bases at V and 6 bases at J, with 9 bases between the two ends. The CDR3 totals 13 residues.

The gene calls are TRBV7-7 and TRBJ2-3; tentative D call: TRBD2 (6 bases). The CDR3 is 13 amino acids. V dropped 5 bases and J dropped 5 bases, with 11 bases sitting between them. Germline CDR1 and CDR2: SSHAT and FNYEAQ (reference sequence). The CDR3 DNA sequence: TGTGCCAGCAGCCGGGACTTCCAAGATACGCAGTATTTT. Translating gives CASSRDFQDTQYF.

This sequence joins TRBV9 and TRBJ2-1; D not certain. V dropped 0 bases and J dropped 7 bases, with 5 bases sitting between them. CDR1 SGDLS and CDR2 YYNGEE come from the germline V gene. The CDR3 runs 12 residues. The CDR3 region is CASSVVENEQFF. The CDR3 nucleotides are TGTGCCAGCAGCGTAGTTGAGAATGAGCAGTTCTTC.

The chain couples TRBV30 to TRBJ1-1; D perhaps matches TRBD1 (6 bases). Trimming stripped 0 bases from V and 4 bases from J, with 15 bases between. Germline CDR1 is GTSNPN and CDR2 is SVGIG (reference sequence). The CDR3 consists of 15 residues. The CDR3 DNA follows: TGTGCCTGGAGTGTTTATAAGGGGGGCAGCACTGAAGCTTTCTTT. It translates to CAWSVYKGGSTEAFF.

The chain has TRBV28 and TRBJ2-1; D is possibly TRBD1 or TRBD2 (5 bases each). The CDR3 loop spans 14 amino acids. V was cut by 7 bases and J by 9 bases, with 19 bases left in between. Germline loops: CDR1 MDHEN, CDR2 SYDVKM. The CDR3 DNA sequence: TGTGCCAGCACCTACGGGACCGCCTTCCCTGAGCAGTTCTTC. Translation: CASTYGTAFPEQFF.